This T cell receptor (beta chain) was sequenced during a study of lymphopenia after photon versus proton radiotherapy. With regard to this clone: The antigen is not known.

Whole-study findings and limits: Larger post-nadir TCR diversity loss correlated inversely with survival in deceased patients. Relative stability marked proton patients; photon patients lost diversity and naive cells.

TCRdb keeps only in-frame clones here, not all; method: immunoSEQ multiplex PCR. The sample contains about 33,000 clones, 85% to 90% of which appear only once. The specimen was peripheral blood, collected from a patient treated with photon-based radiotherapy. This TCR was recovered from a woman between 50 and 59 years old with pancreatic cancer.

The DNA of the CDR3 is TGTGCCAGCAGACAGGGGGCTCTCACTGAAGCTTTCTTT. The encoded protein is CASRQGALTEAFF. The chain recombines TRBV25-1 with TRBJ1-1; 9 positions agree with TRBD1. CDR1 is MGHDK and CDR2 is SYGVNS in the germline V gene. The length of the CDR3 is 13 residues. The ends lost 6 bases at V and 4 bases at J; junction bases unmatched: 3.